A single sample is the source of the 25 T cell receptor beta chains below, sequenced in a study of shared clonotypes between healthy human individuals. Assay used: immunoSEQ multiplex PCR; TCRdb lists only in-frame clones, some missing. The sample shows more than 2 million clones, roughly 95% of them seen only once. The material sequenced was naive CD4+ T cells sorted from blood. Subset of the sample: CD45RA+ positively selected. These receptors came from a man younger than 35 in good health.

This clone has just one count. Additional DNA sequences in this sample encode the identical CDR3. The chain couples TRBV5-1 to TRBJ2-5; D is unresolved. The CDR3 runs 14 residues. Germline CDR1 and CDR2: SGHRS and YFSETQ. With 2 bases removed from V and 1 base from J, the gap between germline ends came to 9 bases. This CDR3 reads CASSFGGVQETQYF. The CDR3 DNA reads as TGCGCCAGCAGCTTCGGCGGCGTCCAAGAGACCCAGTACTTC.

This clone has only one observation. The rearrangement uses TRBV6-1 and TRBJ2-7; 11 positions match TRBD2. The length of the CDR3 is 14 residues. Germline V gene lookup returns CDR1 MNHNS and CDR2 SASEGT. Trimming at V came to 6 bases and at J to 2 bases, leaving 3 bases not matched to a gene. The CDR3 protein is CASRRLAGPYEQYF. CDR3 in DNA: TGTGCCAGCAGGAGACTAGCGGGGCCCTACGAGCAGTACTTC.

V and J are TRBV5-4 and TRBJ2-5; 7 bases fit TRBD1. The CDR3 covers 15 residues. V shed 0 bases, J shed 0 bases, and the junction held 2 bases outside the gene matches. Germline V gene sequence: CDR1 SGHNT, CDR2 YYREEE (reference sequence). CDR3 residues: CASSLGGTDQETQYF. DNA for the CDR3: TGTGCCAGCAGCTTGGGAGGGACAGACCAAGAGACCCAGTACTTC.

The chain employs TRBV6-1 and TRBJ2-7, with D possibly TRBD2 on 5 matching bases. V shed 0 bases and J shed 8 bases, with 17 bases lying between them. Germline CDR1 reads MNHNS; CDR2 reads SASEGT. CDR3 length: 15 residues. CDR3 coding DNA: TGTGCCAGCAGTGAAGCGTATACGGGAAGAAACAAGCAGTACTTC. Translation: CASSEAYTGRNKQYF.

The genes are TRBV6-1 and TRBJ2-7; weak D call: TRBD1 (6 bases). The CDR3 runs to 14 residues. V lost 1 base and J lost 2, with 9 bases in between. Germline lookup yields CDR1 MNHNS and CDR2 SASEGT. The CDR3 reads CASSEGGPAYEQYF. The CDR3 nucleotides are TGTGCCAGCAGTGAAGGGGGGCCCGCCTACGAGCAGTACTTC.

The V gene is TRBV4-3, the J gene TRBJ1-2; D is perhaps TRBD1 (6 bases). The V gene lost 1 base and the J gene lost 2 bases, with 11 bases spanning the gap. The CDR3 is 15 residues long. Germline V gene lookup returns CDR1 LGHNA and CDR2 YSLEER. CDR3 DNA sequence: TGCGCCAGCAGCCAAGGGGTCCAGGGGAACTATGGCTACACCTTC. This encodes CASSQGVQGNYGYTF.

This rearrangement joins TRBV6-5 to TRBJ2-7; the D gene is possibly TRBD2 (6 bases). Trimming took off 2 bases at V and 2 bases at J, with 16 bases between the two ends. Germline CDR1 MNHEY, CDR2 SVGAGI. The length of the CDR3 is 16 residues. The CDR3 DNA sequence: TGTGCCAGCAGTTACACAGCTAGCGTAACAACCTACGAGCAGTACTTC. It is translated as CASSYTASVTTYEQYF.

The chain couples TRBV21-1 to TRBJ1-1. TRBV21-1 is deemed a pseudogene. This CDR3 has 16 residues. The CDR3 loop is CASSSRWVCQGGKAFF. DNA of the CDR3: TGTGCCAGCAGCTCAAGGTGGGTTTGCCAGGGAGGAAAAGCTTTCTTT.

This sequence joins TRBV10-2 and TRBJ1-6, with D possibly matching TRBD1 (6 bases). Trimming shortened V by 4 bases and J by 6 bases, and 13 bases separated the two germline ends. Per germline, CDR1 WSHSY and CDR2 SAAADI. This CDR3 comprises 15 residues. DNA for the CDR3: TGCGCCAGCAGTGTGGGGGGGCAGGGTAATTCACCCCTCCACTTT. Encoded protein: CASSVGGQGNSPLHF.

This chain joins TRBV19 and TRBJ1-3; D is unresolved. The CDR3 sequence is 15 residues long. The germline CDR1 and CDR2 sequences are LNHDA and SQIVND (reference sequence). Trimming pared 0 bases from V and 0 bases from J, leaving 6 bases between. CDR3 DNA: TGTGCCAGTAGTATAGATCTAGTCTCTGGAAACACCATATATTTT. Translating gives CASSIDLVSGNTIYF. The full variable domain, in which reference TRBV19 and TRBJ1-3 provide the parts outside the CDR3, is DGGITQSPKYLFRKEGQNVTLSCEQNLNHDAMYWYRQDPGQGLRLIYYSQIVNDFQKGDIAEGYSVSREKKESFPLTVTSAQKNPTAFYLCASSIDLVSGNTIYFGEGSWLTVV.

As regards this clone: The junction and the germline gene differ at one end; a read error may be behind it. The chain combines TRBV2 with TRBJ1-1; no reliable D call. The CDR3 extends over 12 amino acids. CDR1 is SNHLY and CDR2 is FYNNEI in the germline V gene. Here the CDR3 DNA reads TGTGCCAGCAGGCCCGCTTCGACACCAGCGGCCTTT. Amino acids: CASRPASTPAAF.

CDR3 nucleotide sequence: TGCGCCAGCAGCCAGCCTCGGGTTTGGAGTTCACCCCTCCACTTT. This codes for CASSQPRVWSSPLHF. V usage is TRBV4-1 and J usage is TRBJ1-6; D remains ambiguous. CDR1 MGHRA and CDR2 YSYEKL come from the germline V gene. Trimming cost V 3 bases and J 9 bases, with 15 bases left between them. The CDR3 is 15 residues long.

This clone was detected once. The rearrangement links TRBV30 to TRBJ1-2; D unclear. V was shortened by 2 bases and J by 2 bases, with 12 bases between the two germline ends. From germline, CDR1 is GTSNPN and CDR2 SVGIG (reference sequence). The length of the CDR3 is 14 residues. The CDR3 protein is CAWSPAGPNYGYTF. CDR3 DNA: TGTGCCTGGAGTCCTGCTGGACCGAACTATGGCTACACCTTC. Full variable domain (outside the CDR3, taken from reference TRBV30 and TRBJ1-2): SQTIHQWPATLVQPVGSPLSLECTVEGTSNPNLYWYRQAAGRGLQLLFYSVGIGQISSEVPQNLSASRPQDRQFILSSKKLLLSDSGFYLCAWSPAGPNYGYTFGSGTRLTVV.

J is TRBJ2-7 and V is TRBV6-1; possibly TRBD2 for D (6 bases). In germline, CDR1 is MNHNS, CDR2 SASEGT. The CDR3 has 16 amino acids. With 3 bases removed from V and 3 bases from J, the gap between germline ends came to 18 bases. CDR3 loop: CASSEPGARVRYEQYF. The CDR3 nucleotides are TGTGCCAGCAGTGAGCCGGGAGCTAGAGTCCGCTACGAGCAGTACTTC.

This clone was detected once. V usage is TRBV4-2 and J usage is TRBJ1-6; D uncertain. This CDR3 contains 16 residues. Trimming left V 1 base short and J 5 bases short, with 12 bases between. Germline CDR1 and CDR2: LGHNA and YNFKEQ. DNA of the CDR3: TGTGCCAGCAGCCAAGCCCGCGCCTCAAATAATTCACCCCTCCACTTT. This codes for CASSQARASNNSPLHF.

V is TRBV5-1 and J is TRBJ1-2; unclear D gene. V lost 0 bases to trimming and J lost 3 bases, with 9 bases between them. CDR3 length: 14 amino acids. Germline loops: CDR1 SGHRS, CDR2 YFSETQ. This CDR3 reads CASSLDIEYYGYTF. The DNA for the CDR3 is TGCGCCAGCAGCTTGGACATCGAATACTATGGCTACACCTTC.

V usage is TRBV18 and J usage is TRBJ2-1; 14 positions agree with TRBD2. The V gene end was trimmed by 4 bases and the J gene end by 10 bases; junction bases not matched to a gene: 6. CDR1 is KGHSH, CDR2 LQKENI, per germline. The CDR3 has 15 amino acids. The CDR3 loop reads CASSLGLAGASEQFF. DNA of the CDR3: TGTGCCAGCTCACTGGGACTAGCGGGGGCGTCCGAGCAGTTCTTC. The full variable domain, completed using reference TRBV18 and TRBJ2-1, is NAGVMQNPRHLVRRRGQEARLRCSPMKGHSHVYWYRQLPEEGLKFMVYLQKENIIDESGMPKERFSAEFPKEGPSILRIQQVVRGDSAAYFCASSLGLAGASEQFFGPGTRLTVL.

To note about this clone: Other DNA sequences within the sample encode an identical CDR3. This chain connects TRBV10-3 to TRBJ2-5; no reliable D call. The CDR3 consists of 13 residues. Germline V gene lookup returns CDR1 ENHRY and CDR2 SYGVKD. Trimming removed 2 bases at V and 5 bases at J, with 9 bases between. CDR3 sequence reads: CAISEGQPETQYF. The DNA for the CDR3 is TGTGCCATCAGTGAGGGGCAACCGGAGACCCAGTACTTC.

The rearrangement joins TRBV6-5 to TRBJ2-5, with TRBD1 as a possible D gene (6 bases). V lost 6 bases and J 1 base, leaving 15 bases between the germline ends. CDR3 size: 15 residues. Germline V CDR1 and CDR2: MNHEY, SVGAGI. The CDR3, as DNA: TGTGCCAGCAGCTCTCTTAGGACAGTCCAAGAGACCCAGTACTTC. Translation gives CASSSLRTVQETQYF.

This clone has only one observation. The chain combines TRBV9 with TRBJ2-7; 7 bases align to TRBD1. From germline, CDR1 is SGDLS and CDR2 YYNGEE. J gave up 6 bases and V 4 bases, and 13 bases lay outside the gene matches. The CDR3 length is 15 residues. The chain's CDR3 is CASSPDSGQRGEQYF. CDR3 sequence (DNA): TGTGCCAGCAGCCCAGATTCGGGACAGAGGGGCGAGCAGTACTTC.

The V gene is TRBV5-1, the J gene TRBJ2-7; D unresolved. Between the trimmed V and J ends, which lost 2 bases and 5 bases, there was a span of 17 bases. CDR3 length: 15 residues. The germline gives CDR1 SGHRS, CDR2 YFSETQ. The CDR3 nucleotides read TGCGCCAGCAGCTTTCTATTCCCCGGGCTAGACGAGCAGTACTTC. Translation gives CASSFLFPGLDEQYF.

This clone was counted a few times. The chain employs TRBV7-2 and TRBJ1-1; TRBD1 aligns across 7 bases. V shed 1 base and J 1 base; nucleotides not matched to a gene: 6. This CDR3 has 16 residues. The germline V gene encodes CDR1 SGHTA and CDR2 FQGNSA. CDR3 in DNA: TGTGCCAGCAGCTTAGTTTGGGGACAGCAGAACACTGAAGCTTTCTTT. Protein product: CASSLVWGQQNTEAFF.

Of note for this clone: The sample carries other DNA sequences with the same CDR3. The rearrangement uses TRBV9 and TRBJ2-7; a possible D gene is TRBD2 (6 bases). The V gene lost 4 bases and the J gene lost 4 bases, with 15 bases spanning the gap. Germline CDR1 reads SGDLS; CDR2 reads YYNGEE. The CDR3 runs to 14 residues. CDR3 sequence reads: CASSSSRDSYEQYF. DNA for the CDR3: TGTGCCAGCAGCTCCTCCCGGGACTCATACGAGCAGTACTTC. The full variable domain, in which reference TRBV9 and TRBJ2-7 provide the parts outside the CDR3, is DSGVTQTPKHLITATGQRVTLRCSPRSGDLSVYWYQQSLDQGLQFLIQYYNGEERAKGNILERFSAQQFPDLHSELNLSSLELGDSALYFCASSSSRDSYEQYFGPGTRLTVT.

The J gene is TRBJ2-1, the V gene TRBV7-2, with 7 bases fitting TRBD2. The germline V gene encodes CDR1 SGHTA and CDR2 FQGNSA. Trimming took 5 bases from V and 4 from J; bases not matched to a gene: 5. CDR3 length: 14 residues. As DNA, the CDR3 is TGTGCCAGCAGCCAACTAGCGCCTTACAATGAGCAGTTCTTC. Its translation: CASSQLAPYNEQFF. The entire variable domain, with the rest obtained from reference TRBV7-2 and TRBJ2-1, is as follows: GAGVSQSPSNKVTEKGKDVELRCDPISGHTALYWYRQSLGQGLEFLIYFQGNSAPDKSGLPSDRFSAERTGGSVSTLTIQRTQQEDSAVYLCASSQLAPYNEQFFGPGTRLTVL.

The genes are TRBV18 and TRBJ2-2; D call uncertain. V was shortened by 4 bases and J by 0 bases, with 12 bases between the two germline ends. The CDR3 is 16 amino acids. Germline lookup yields CDR1 KGHSH and CDR2 LQKENI. CDR3 protein: CASSLNTDANTGELFF. The CDR3 nucleotides are TGTGCCAGCTCACTGAACACAGACGCGAACACCGGGGAGCTGTTTTTT.